This T cell receptor beta chain was identified during a study of blood T cell repertoires in COVID-19. Study-wide background: Sample material is recorded as cDNA or gDNA derived from T cells, B-cell-depleted T cells, or PBMCs.

The CDR3 is 14 residues long. Germline V gives CDR1 GTSNPN, CDR2 SVGIG (reference sequence). The V and J ends lost 0 bases and 2 bases respectively, with 9 bases between them. Clones were read by immunoSEQ multiplex PCR, and TCRdb kept only the in-frame ones, dropping some. The table lists about 160,000 clones, just over 85% of them singletons. Input material: peripheral blood. V is TRBV30 and J is TRBJ2-3; no clear D. The TCR sequence derives from a man aged 65 to 79 with acute or convalescent COVID-19. The CDR3 protein is CAWSVPRSTDTQYF. The CDR3 DNA follows: TGTGCCTGGAGTGTACCGAGGTCCACAGATACGCAGTATTTT.